Listed below are T cell receptor beta chains from one sample, sequenced in a study of blood T cells in healthy people across ages. TCRdb used MiXCR to reprocess the 5' RACE reads, holding one entry per CDR3 protein. This repertoire shows approximately 1,000,000 distinct CDR3 sequences, roughly two fifths found once; its top ten account for approximately 14%. The sequenced material came from blood. Source of these receptors: a man aged 18 to 29 in good health. CDR3s include the opening cysteine and the closing phenylalanine or tryptophan. A D gene is named only where the DNA matches it firmly. Expanded clones are given a class, and other clones once, few, many or no size at all.

>TRBV20-1|.|TRBJ1-1|.
CSARVDSTEAFF
TGCAGTGCTAGAGTGGACAGCACTGAAGCTTTCTTT
>TRBV29-1|.|TRBJ1-1|.
CSITSGRVGTEAFF
TGCAGCATCACATCGGGGCGCGTGGGCACTGAAGCTTTCTTT
>TRBV4-2|TRBD2|TRBJ2-2|.
CASSQEASGGIGTNTGELFF
TGTGCCAGCAGCCAAGAAGCTAGCGGGGGAATTGGTACGAACACCGGGGAGCTGTTTTTT
>TRBV7-9|.|TRBJ1-2|.
CASSSLGGYTF
TGTGCCAGCAGCTCGCTAGGTGGCTACACCTTC
>TRBV12-3/TRBV12-4|TRBD2|TRBJ2-7|.
CASRRQGLAGGRSYNEQYF
TGTGCCAGCAGAAGACAGGGACTAGCGGGGGGGAGGTCCTACAATGAGCAGTACTTC
>TRBV7-9|.|TRBJ2-1|.
CASSLEGTRQETQFF
TGTGCCAGCAGCTTAGAAGGGACTCGGCAGGAGACCCAGTTCTTC
>TRBV7-2|.|TRBJ2-7|.
CASSFYGSTYEQYF
TGTGCCAGCAGCTTCTACGGCAGCACCTACGAGCAGTACTTC
>TRBV2|TRBD1|TRBJ1-2|.
CASSERQGGRYGYTF
TGTGCCAGCAGTGAGAGACAGGGGGGCCGCTATGGCTACACCTTC
>TRBV4-2|TRBD1|TRBJ1-2|few
CASSQGTGEAIYGYTF
TGTGCCAGCAGCCAAGGGACAGGGGAGGCCATCTATGGCTACACCTTC
>TRBV6-1|.|TRBJ1-5|many
CASSEVGQPQHF
TGTGCCAGCAGTGAAGTGGGTCAGCCCCAGCATTTT
>TRBV12-3/TRBV12-4|.|TRBJ2-7|many
CASSLRSPYEQYF
TGTGCCAGCAGTTTACGGTCCCCCTACGAGCAGTACTTC
>TRBV9|.|TRBJ1-2|few
CASSVEARDYGYTF
TGTGCCAGCAGCGTAGAGGCCAGGGACTATGGCTACACCTTC
>TRBV24-1|TRBD2|TRBJ2-1|few
CATSVTTSGGAGISYNEQFF
TGTGCCACCAGTGTTACGACTAGCGGGGGGGCGGGTATATCCTACAATGAGCAGTTCTTC
>TRBV7-2|.|TRBJ1-2|few
CASSPGTQYGYTF
TGTGCCAGCAGCCCCGGGACACAATATGGCTACACCTTC
>TRBV13|TRBD1|TRBJ2-3|few
CASSLADELTLDRVWTDTQYF
TGTGCCAGCAGCTTAGCCGACGAACTCACCTTAGACAGGGTTTGGACAGATACGCAGTATTTT
>TRBV12-3/TRBV12-4|.|TRBJ1-2|.
CASSLFRDAHTF
TGTGCCAGCAGTTTATTCCGGGATGCCCACACCTTC
>TRBV7-2|TRBD2|TRBJ2-5|.
CASSSSGLTETQYF
TGTGCCAGCAGCTCTAGCGGCTTGACAGAGACCCAGTACTTC
>TRBV20-1|TRBD2|TRBJ2-3|few
CSARDPMTSGGPATDTQYF
TGCAGTGCTAGAGATCCCATGACTAGCGGGGGCCCTGCTACAGATACGCAGTATTTT
>TRBV12-3/TRBV12-4|.|TRBJ1-2|.
CASSTTGLASGYTF
TGTGCCAGCAGCACTACAGGGTTGGCAAGCGGCTACACCTTC
>TRBV2|.|TRBJ1-4|.
CASSVRGEKLFF
TGTGCCAGCAGTGTTCGGGGCGAAAAACTGTTTTTT
>TRBV4-3|.|TRBJ1-2|few
CASSRRRFRTSTNYGYTF
TGCGCCAGCAGCCGCAGGAGATTTCGGACGAGCACTAACTATGGCTACACCTTC
>TRBV12-3/TRBV12-4|TRBD1|TRBJ2-3|.
CASIDQGAGGQYF
TGTGCCAGCATCGATCAGGGGGCTGGTGGGCAGTATTTT
>TRBV20-1|.|TRBJ1-1|.
CSAPLKEVGTTDTEAFF
TGCAGTGCCCCACTCAAGGAGGTAGGAACTACGGACACTGAAGCTTTCTTT
>TRBV15|.|TRBJ1-5|few
CATSRSVRSSNQPQHF
TGTGCCACCAGCAGGTCGGTGAGGAGTAGCAATCAGCCCCAGCATTTT
>TRBV7-2|.|TRBJ1-5|many
CASRIDSNQPQHF
TGTGCCAGCCGAATAGACAGCAATCAGCCCCAGCATTTT
>TRBV20-1|.|TRBJ1-2|.
CSAVTGLGYGYTF
TGCAGTGCTGTCACAGGGTTAGGCTATGGCTACACCTTC
>TRBV12-3/TRBV12-4|.|TRBJ2-1|.
CASRPTGGNEQFF
TGTGCCAGCAGGCCTACAGGAGGCAATGAGCAGTTCTTC
>TRBV20-1|TRBD1|TRBJ1-1|.
CSASGQGVLSEAFF
TGCAGTGCTAGCGGACAGGGAGTTTTATCTGAAGCTTTCTTT
>TRBV29-1|.|TRBJ1-2|.
CSVAMRANYGYTF
TGCAGCGTCGCAATGCGGGCTAACTATGGCTACACCTTC
>TRBV29-1|.|TRBJ2-6|.
CSVEDPLQSSGANVLTF
TGCAGCGTTGAGGACCCCTTGCAGAGCTCTGGGGCCAACGTCCTGACTTTC
>TRBV6-6|.|TRBJ2-5|few
CASSYPTRGNQETQYF
TGTGCCAGCAGTTACCCCACTAGGGGAAACCAAGAGACCCAGTACTTC
>TRBV5-1|.|TRBJ1-6|many
CASSLSTGNNSPLHF
TGCGCCAGCAGCTTGTCTACAGGGAACAATTCACCCCTCCACTTT